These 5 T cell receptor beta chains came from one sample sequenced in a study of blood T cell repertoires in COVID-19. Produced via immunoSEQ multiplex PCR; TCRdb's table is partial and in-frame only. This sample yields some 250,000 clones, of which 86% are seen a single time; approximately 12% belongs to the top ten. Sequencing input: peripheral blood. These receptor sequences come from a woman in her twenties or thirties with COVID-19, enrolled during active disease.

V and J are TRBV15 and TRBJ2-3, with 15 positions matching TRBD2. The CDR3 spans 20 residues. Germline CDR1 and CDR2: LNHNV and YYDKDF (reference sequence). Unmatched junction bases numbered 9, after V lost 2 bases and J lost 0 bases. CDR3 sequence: CATSRPGLAGGGRSTDTQYF. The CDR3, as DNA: TGTGCCACCAGCAGACCGGGACTAGCGGGGGGCGGACGGAGCACAGATACGCAGTATTTT.

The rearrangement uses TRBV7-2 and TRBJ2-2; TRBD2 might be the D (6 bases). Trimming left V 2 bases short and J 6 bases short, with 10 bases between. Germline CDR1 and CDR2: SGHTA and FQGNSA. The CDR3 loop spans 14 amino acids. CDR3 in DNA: TGTGCCAGCAGCTTATGGGGGGTCCCCGGGGAGCTGTTTTTT. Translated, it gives CASSLWGVPGELFF.

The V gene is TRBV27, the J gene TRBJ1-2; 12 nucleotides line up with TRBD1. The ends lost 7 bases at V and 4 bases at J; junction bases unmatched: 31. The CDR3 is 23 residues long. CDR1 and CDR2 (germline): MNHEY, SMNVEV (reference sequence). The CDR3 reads CASTPKAGDRGRFLPSYLYGYTF. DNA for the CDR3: TGTGCCAGCACTCCTAAGGCGGGGGACAGGGGGCGGTTCTTGCCCTCATACCTCTATGGCTACACCTTC.

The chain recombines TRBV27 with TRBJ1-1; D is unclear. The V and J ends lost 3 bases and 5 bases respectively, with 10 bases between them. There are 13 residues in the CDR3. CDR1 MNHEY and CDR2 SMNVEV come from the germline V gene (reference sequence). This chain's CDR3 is CASSLEAWTEAFF. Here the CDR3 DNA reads TGTGCCAGCAGTTTGGAAGCGTGGACTGAAGCTTTCTTT.

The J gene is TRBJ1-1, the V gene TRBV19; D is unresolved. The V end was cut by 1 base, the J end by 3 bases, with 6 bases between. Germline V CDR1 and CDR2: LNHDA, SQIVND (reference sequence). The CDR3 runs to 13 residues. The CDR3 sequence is CASSIAGDTEAFF. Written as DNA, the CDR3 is TGTGCCAGTAGTATAGCGGGAGACACTGAAGCTTTCTTT. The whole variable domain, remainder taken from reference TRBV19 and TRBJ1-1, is DGGITQSPKYLFRKEGQNVTLSCEQNLNHDAMYWYRQDPGQGLRLIYYSQIVNDFQKGDIAEGYSVSREKKESFPLTVTSAQKNPTAFYLCASSIAGDTEAFFGQGTRLTVV.